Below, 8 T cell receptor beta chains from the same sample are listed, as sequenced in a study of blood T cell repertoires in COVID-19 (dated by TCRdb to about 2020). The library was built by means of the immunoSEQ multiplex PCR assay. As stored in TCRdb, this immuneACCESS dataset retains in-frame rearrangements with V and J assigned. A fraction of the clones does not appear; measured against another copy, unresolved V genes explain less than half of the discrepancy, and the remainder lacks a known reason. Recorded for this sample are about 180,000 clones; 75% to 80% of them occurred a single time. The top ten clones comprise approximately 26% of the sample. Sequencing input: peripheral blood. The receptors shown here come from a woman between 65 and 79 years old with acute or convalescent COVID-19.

The CDR3 protein is CASSRRGTESYRRVENIQYF. In nucleotides, the CDR3 is TGCGCCAGCAGCCGCCGTGGGACAGAATCCTACAGGAGGGTTGAAAACATTCAGTACTTC. The V gene is TRBV5-1, the J gene TRBJ2-4, with D perhaps TRBD1 (7 bases). The CDR3 sequence is 20 residues long. V was clipped by 4 bases and J by 5 bases, with 31 bases between them. From germline, CDR1 is SGHRS and CDR2 YFSETQ.

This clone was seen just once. The CDR3: CASSPLGGLGTEAFF. CDR3 bases: TGCGCCAGCAGCCCCCTGGGGGGGCTGGGGACTGAAGCTTTCTTT. The chain is built from TRBV4-1 and TRBJ1-1; tentatively, D is TRBD1 (6 bases). Germline V lookup: CDR1 MGHRA, CDR2 YSYEKL. This CDR3 comprises 15 residues. V lost 4 bases, J lost 5 bases, and 17 bases lay in between.

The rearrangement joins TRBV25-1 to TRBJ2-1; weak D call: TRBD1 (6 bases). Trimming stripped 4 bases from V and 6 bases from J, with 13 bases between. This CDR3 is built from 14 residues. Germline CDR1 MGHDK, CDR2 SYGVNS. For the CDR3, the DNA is TGTGCCAGCAGTGCAGAGGGGGTAGGCAATGAGCAGTTCTTC. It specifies CASSAEGVGNEQFF.

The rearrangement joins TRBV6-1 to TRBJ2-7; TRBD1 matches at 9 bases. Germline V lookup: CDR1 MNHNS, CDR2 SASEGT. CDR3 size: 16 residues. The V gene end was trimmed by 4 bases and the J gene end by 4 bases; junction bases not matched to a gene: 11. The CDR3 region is CASSAIRDRASYEQYF. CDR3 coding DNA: TGTGCCAGCAGTGCGATCCGGGACAGGGCTTCGTACGAGCAGTACTTC.

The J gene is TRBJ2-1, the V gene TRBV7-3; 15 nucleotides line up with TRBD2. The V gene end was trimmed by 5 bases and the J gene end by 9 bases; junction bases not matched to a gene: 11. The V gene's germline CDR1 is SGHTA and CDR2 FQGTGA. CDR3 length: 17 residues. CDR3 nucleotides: TGTGCCAGCAGCGCGCGGAGGACTAGCGGGAGGGAAGTTGAGCAGTTCTTC. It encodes CASSARRTSGREVEQFF.

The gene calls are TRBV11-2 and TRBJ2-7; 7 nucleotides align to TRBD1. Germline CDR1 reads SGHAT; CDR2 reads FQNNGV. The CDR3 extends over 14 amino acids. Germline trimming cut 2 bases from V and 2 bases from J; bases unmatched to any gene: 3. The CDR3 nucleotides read TGTGCCAGCAGCTTACTGACAGGGACCTACGAGCAGTACTTC. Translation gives CASSLLTGTYEQYF. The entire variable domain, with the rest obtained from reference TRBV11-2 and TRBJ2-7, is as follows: EAGVAQSPRYKIIEKRQSVAFWCNPISGHATLYWYQQILGQGPKLLIQFQNNGVVDDSQLPKDRFSAERLKGVDSTLKIQPAKLEDSAVYLCASSLLTGTYEQYFGPGTRLTVT.

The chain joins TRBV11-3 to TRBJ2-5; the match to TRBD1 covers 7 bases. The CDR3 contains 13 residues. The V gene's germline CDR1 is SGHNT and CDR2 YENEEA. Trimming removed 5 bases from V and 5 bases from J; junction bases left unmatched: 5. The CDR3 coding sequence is TGTGCCAGCAGCAAAGACAGGGACGAGACCCAGTACTTC. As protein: CASSKDRDETQYF.

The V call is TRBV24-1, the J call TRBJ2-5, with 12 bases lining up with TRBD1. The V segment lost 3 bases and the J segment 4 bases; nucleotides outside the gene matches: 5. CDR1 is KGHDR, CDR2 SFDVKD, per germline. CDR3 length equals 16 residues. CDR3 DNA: TGTGCCACCAGTGATACGGGACAGGGGGCCGCAGAGACCCAGTACTTC. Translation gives CATSDTGQGAAETQYF.